A single sample is the source of the 20 T cell receptor beta chains below, sequenced in a study of T cells in Graves' hyperthyroidism and ophthalmopathy. It was RNA transcripts that yielded the amplified TCR beta CDR3 regions. In the first-round RT-PCR of the TCR CDR3, the HTBI primer set was used. Via MiXCR, TCRdb re-called the multiplex PCR reads, giving one row per CDR3 protein. The table records under 400,000 distinct CDR3 sequences, approximately 18% of them present only once. The sequenced sample consisted of blood. The receptors were gathered from a woman aged 45-65 years with Graves' hyperthyroidism.

The gene calls are TRBV7-9 and TRBJ1-2, with D hard to call. V lost 2 bases, J lost 4 bases, and 11 bases lay in between. The CDR3 totals 14 residues. CDR1 and CDR2 from the germline V gene are SEHNR and FQNEAQ (reference sequence). The chain's CDR3 is CASSLLTDVYGYTF. CDR3 sequence (DNA): TGTGCCAGCAGCTTACTTACGGATGTCTATGGCTACACCTTC.

The chain uses TRBV14 and TRBJ1-2; D is unclear. This CDR3 spans 13 amino acids. CDR1 and CDR2 from the germline V gene are SGHDN and FVKESK. Trimming left V 1 base short and J 4 bases short, with 7 bases between. The CDR3 protein is CASSQGVTYGYTF. The CDR3 DNA reads TGTGCCAGCAGCCAAGGGGTTACCTATGGCTACACCTTC. Based on the CDR3 plus reference TRBV14 and TRBJ1-2, the full variable domain is EAGVTQFPSHSVIEKGQTVTLRCDPISGHDNLYWYRRVMGKEIKFLLHFVKESKQDESGMPNNRFLAERTGGTYSTLKVQPAELEDSGVYFCASSQGVTYGYTFGSGTRLTVV.

CDR3 region: CASSDPGGRSSYEQYF. In nucleotides, the CDR3 is TGCGCCAGCAGTGACCCAGGGGGCAGGAGCTCCTACGAGCAGTACTTC. The J gene is TRBJ2-7, the V gene TRBV10-2; 8 bases line up with TRBD1. Germline CDR1 reads WSHSY; CDR2 reads SAAADI. Trimming at V came to 3 bases and at J to 0 bases, leaving 7 bases not matched to a gene. The CDR3 is 16 residues long.

In this sample, this clonotype turned up a few times. The rearrangement links TRBV19 to TRBJ2-1; 8 bases are shared with TRBD1. This CDR3 has 14 amino acids. From germline, CDR1 is LNHDA and CDR2 SQIVND (reference sequence). Unmatched junction bases numbered 4, after V lost 1 base and J lost 8 bases. The DNA of the CDR3 is TGTGCCAGTAGTATAGGGACAGGGCCACATGAGCAGTTCTTC. It codes for CASSIGTGPHEQFF. The complete variable domain, with remaining parts taken from reference TRBV19 and TRBJ2-1, reads DGGITQSPKYLFRKEGQNVTLSCEQNLNHDAMYWYRQDPGQGLRLIYYSQIVNDFQKGDIAEGYSVSREKKESFPLTVTSAQKNPTAFYLCASSIGTGPHEQFFGPGTRLTVL.

The J gene is TRBJ1-2, the V gene TRBV10-2; 11 nucleotides match TRBD1. This CDR3 region has 15 residues. Losses at the gene ends were 6 bases for V and 4 bases for J; bases not matched to a gene: 7. In germline, CDR1 is WSHSY, CDR2 SAAADI. In DNA form, the CDR3 reads TGCGCCAGCAGACCGGGACAGGGGGAGACCTATGGCTACACCTTC. It specifies CASRPGQGETYGYTF.

In its sample, this clonotype was seen a few times. The rearrangement joins TRBV6-1 to TRBJ1-6, with D possibly matching TRBD1 (6 bases). The CDR3 has 15 amino acids. Germline CDR1 reads MNHNS; CDR2 reads SASEGT. Between the trimmed V and J ends, which lost 4 bases and 7 bases, there was a span of 14 bases. CDR3 region: CASSARSGENSPLHF. Written as DNA, the CDR3 is TGTGCCAGCAGTGCCAGGTCAGGGGAGAATTCACCCCTCCACTTT.

This clonotype was counted between two and nine times. V gene TRBV11-2 combines with J gene TRBJ2-3, with D perhaps given as TRBD1 or TRBD2 (6 bases each). Germline V gives CDR1 SGHAT, CDR2 FQNNGV. The CDR3 is made up of 15 amino acids. V lost 0 bases and J 5 bases, leaving 12 bases between the germline ends. The chain's CDR3 is CASSLERGRGDTQYF. CDR3 coding DNA: TGTGCCAGCAGCTTAGAACGGGGGCGGGGAGATACGCAGTATTTT.

The CDR3 coding sequence is TGCGCCAGCAGCGACCTACAGGCGCCAATGAGCTCTGGGGCCAACGTCCTGACTTTC. Its translation: CASSDLQAPMSSGANVLTF. This chain links TRBV5-1 with TRBJ2-6; a weak D match, TRBD1 (5 bases). The CDR3 sequence is 19 residues long. Looked up from germline, CDR1 is SGHRS and CDR2 is YFSETQ. The V and J ends lost 4 bases and 0 bases respectively, with 20 bases between them. Variable domain in full (rest from reference TRBV5-1 and TRBJ2-6): KAGVTQTPRYLIKTRGQQVTLSCSPISGHRSVSWYQQTPGQGLQFLFEYFSETQRNKGNFPGRFSGRQFSNSRSEMNVSTLELGDSALYLCASSDLQAPMSSGANVLTFGAGSRLTVL.

This clonotype was counted a few times. A much more abundant neighbour one base away suggests this may be a read error. This chain uses TRBV27 with TRBJ1-1; D unresolved. Germline assignment: CDR1 MNHEY and CDR2 SMNVEV (reference sequence). The CDR3 spans 15 residues. CDR3 sequence reads: CAGRTYLGLDTEAFF. Written as DNA, the CDR3 is TGTGCCGGCAGGACCTATCTTGGACTCGACACTGAAGCTTTCTTT.

The V gene is TRBV5-1, the J gene TRBJ1-6; weak D call: TRBD1 (5 bases). Between the trimmed V and J ends, which lost 5 bases and 10 bases, there was a span of 16 bases. There are 14 residues in the CDR3. The germline V gene has CDR1 SGHRS and CDR2 YFSETQ. This CDR3 reads CASRPSGGDSPLHF. CDR3 DNA: TGCGCCAGCAGGCCCTCGGGGGGGGACTCACCCCTCCACTTT.

This clonotype has ten or more counts. This rearrangement joins TRBV6-1 to TRBJ2-1; possible D gene TRBD2, 5 bases. Germline V gives CDR1 MNHNS, CDR2 SASEGT. Trimming shortened V by 7 bases and J by 0 bases, and 10 bases separated the two germline ends. This CDR3 is 14 amino acids long. The CDR3 DNA is TGTGCCAGCAATAGAGGGAGCTCCTACAATGAGCAGTTCTTC. It encodes CASNRGSSYNEQFF.

Only one count was recorded for this clonotype. This chain connects TRBV20-1 to TRBJ2-7; TRBD2 agrees at 10 bases. This CDR3 has 13 amino acids. The germline gives CDR1 DFQATT, CDR2 SNEGSKA (reference sequence). V lost 6 bases, J lost 4 bases, and 6 bases stayed unmatched. Here the CDR3 reads CSASRTSGYEQYF. The CDR3 DNA is TGCAGTGCCAGCCGGACTAGCGGATACGAGCAGTACTTC.

The sample holds many counts of this clonotype. The chain employs TRBV28 and TRBJ1-2; 8 nucleotides agree with TRBD1. The CDR3 consists of 14 residues. The V and J ends lost 3 bases and 2 bases, in that order; junction bases with no gene match: 2. CDR1 is MDHEN and CDR2 is SYDVKM in the germline V gene. This chain's CDR3 is CASSLGQANYGYTF. CDR3 DNA: TGTGCCAGCAGTTTGGGACAGGCGAACTATGGCTACACCTTC.

To note about this clonotype: A clone one base away is much larger, so this may be a read error. For the CDR3, the DNA is TGTGCCAGCAATGGGGGGCAGGGCTATAGCTACACCTTC. It translates to CASNGGQGYSYTF. This chain connects TRBV12-3 or TRBV12-4 to TRBJ1-2; perhaps TRBD1 as D (6 bases). The CDR3 consists of 13 residues.

This clonotype came up a few times. The V gene is TRBV29-1, the J gene TRBJ2-1; TRBD1 matches 10 bases. Trimming removed 7 bases from V and 10 bases from J; junction bases left unmatched: 7. CDR3 length: 12 residues. CDR1 SQVTM and CDR2 ANQGSEA come from the germline V gene. The CDR3: CSGGTGANEQFF. DNA of the CDR3: TGCAGCGGGGGGACAGGGGCCAACGAGCAGTTCTTC.

This chain uses TRBV19 with TRBJ2-1; D perhaps matches TRBD2 (6 bases). This CDR3 contains 15 residues. V gave up 5 bases and J gave up 0 bases, with 11 bases separating them. Per the germline V gene, CDR1 is LNHDA and CDR2 is SQIVND (reference sequence). The chain's CDR3 is CASSEAEGSYNEQFF. The CDR3 nucleotides are TGTGCCAGTAGTGAGGCGGAGGGCTCCTACAATGAGCAGTTCTTC.

J is TRBJ1-2 and V is TRBV20-1; D is unresolved. V was shortened by 0 bases and J by 8 bases, with 19 bases between the two germline ends. Germline CDR1 reads DFQATT; CDR2 reads SNEGSKA (reference sequence). There are 15 residues in the CDR3. CDR3 in amino acids: CSARDPGLPLEGYTF. The CDR3 bases are TGCAGTGCTAGAGATCCAGGTCTACCATTGGAGGGCTACACCTTC.

The chain joins TRBV19 to TRBJ1-1; D is unclear. V was trimmed by 2 bases and J by 0 bases, leaving 4 bases between them. Germline CDR1 is LNHDA and CDR2 is SQIVND (reference sequence). The CDR3 runs 13 residues. The CDR3 DNA reads TGTGCCAGTAGTATATCCATGAACACTGAAGCTTTCTTT. Protein sequence: CASSISMNTEAFF.

The chain is built from TRBV10-2 and TRBJ1-5; tentatively, D is TRBD1 (6 bases). Deletions cut 3 bases from V and 9 bases from J, with 18 bases between. The germline CDR1 and CDR2 sequences are WSHSY and SAAADI. The CDR3 is made up of 15 amino acids. CDR3 nucleotides: TGCGCCAGCAGTGAAGAGGGGGTCTCGAGTGGGCCCCAGCATTTT. Encoded protein: CASSEEGVSSGPQHF.

This clonotype showed up just a few times. The gene calls are TRBV6-1 and TRBJ1-2; D uncertain. CDR1 and CDR2 (germline): MNHNS, SASEGT. This CDR3 comprises 13 residues. The V gene lost 8 bases and the J gene lost 8 bases, with 18 bases spanning the gap. In DNA form, the CDR3 reads TGTGCCAGCCGTTTTGTAGGCAGCTCCGGCTACACCTTC. Its translation is CASRFVGSSGYTF.